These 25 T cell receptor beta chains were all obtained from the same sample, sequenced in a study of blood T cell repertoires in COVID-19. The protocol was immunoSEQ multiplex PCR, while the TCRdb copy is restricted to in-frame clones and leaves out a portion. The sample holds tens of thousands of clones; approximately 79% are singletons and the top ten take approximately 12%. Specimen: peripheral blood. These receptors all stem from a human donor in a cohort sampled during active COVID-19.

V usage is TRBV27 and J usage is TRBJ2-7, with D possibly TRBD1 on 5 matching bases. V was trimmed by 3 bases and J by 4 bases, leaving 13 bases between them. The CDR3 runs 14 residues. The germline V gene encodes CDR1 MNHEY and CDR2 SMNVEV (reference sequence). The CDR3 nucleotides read TGTGCCAGCAGTTTCTCCGACAGTCCTTACGAGCAGTACTTC. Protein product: CASSFSDSPYEQYF.

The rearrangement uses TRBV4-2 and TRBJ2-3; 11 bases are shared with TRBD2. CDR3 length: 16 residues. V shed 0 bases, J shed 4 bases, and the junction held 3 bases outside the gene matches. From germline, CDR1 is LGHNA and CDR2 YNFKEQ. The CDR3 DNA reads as TGTGCCAGCAGCCAAGAAAATAGCGGGGGGGCAGATACGCAGTATTTT. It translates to CASSQENSGGADTQYF.

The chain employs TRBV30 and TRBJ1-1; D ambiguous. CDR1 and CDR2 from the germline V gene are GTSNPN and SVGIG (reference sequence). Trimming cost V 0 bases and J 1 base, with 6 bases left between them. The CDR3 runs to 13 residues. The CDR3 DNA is TGTGCCTGGAGTGTGGCCAGGAACACTGAAGCTTTCTTT. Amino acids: CAWSVARNTEAFF.

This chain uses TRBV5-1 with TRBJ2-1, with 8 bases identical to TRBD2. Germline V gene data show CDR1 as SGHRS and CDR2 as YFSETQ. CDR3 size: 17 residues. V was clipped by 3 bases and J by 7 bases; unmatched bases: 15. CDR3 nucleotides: TGCGCCAGCAGCTCTGTTAGCACAGCGGGAGTGGGGAATGAGCAGTTCTTC. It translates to CASSSVSTAGVGNEQFF.

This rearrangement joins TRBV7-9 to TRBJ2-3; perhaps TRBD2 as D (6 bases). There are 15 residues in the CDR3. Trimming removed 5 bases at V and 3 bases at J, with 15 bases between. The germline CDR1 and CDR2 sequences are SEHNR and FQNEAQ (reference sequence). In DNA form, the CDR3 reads TGTGCCAGCAGCCCGGGGGACGGGAGAACAGATACGCAGTATTTT. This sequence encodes CASSPGDGRTDTQYF.

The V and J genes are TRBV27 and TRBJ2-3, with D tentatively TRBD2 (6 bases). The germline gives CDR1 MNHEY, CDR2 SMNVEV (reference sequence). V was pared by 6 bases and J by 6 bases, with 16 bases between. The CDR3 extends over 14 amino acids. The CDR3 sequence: CASSKLASMDTQYF. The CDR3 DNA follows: TGTGCCAGCAGCAAACTAGCTAGTATGGATACGCAGTATTTT.

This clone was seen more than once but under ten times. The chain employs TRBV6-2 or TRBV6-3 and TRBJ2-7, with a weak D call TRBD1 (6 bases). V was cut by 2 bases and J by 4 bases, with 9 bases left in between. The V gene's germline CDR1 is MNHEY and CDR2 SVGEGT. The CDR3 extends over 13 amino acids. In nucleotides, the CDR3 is TGTGCCAGCAGTTACCCGGACAGTTACGAGCAGTACTTC. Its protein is CASSYPDSYEQYF.

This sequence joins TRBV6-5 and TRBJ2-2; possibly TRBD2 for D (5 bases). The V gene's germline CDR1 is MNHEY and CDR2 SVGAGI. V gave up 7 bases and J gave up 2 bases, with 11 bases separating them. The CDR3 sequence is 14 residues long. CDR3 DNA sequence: TGTGCCAGCATACCAACTAGTAACACCGGGGAGCTGTTTTTT. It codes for CASIPTSNTGELFF.

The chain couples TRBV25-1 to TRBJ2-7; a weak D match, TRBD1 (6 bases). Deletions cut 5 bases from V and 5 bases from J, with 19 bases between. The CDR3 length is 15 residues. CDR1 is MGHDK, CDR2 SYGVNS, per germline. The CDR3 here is CASSQMDSPRDEQYF. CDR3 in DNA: TGTGCCAGCAGTCAAATGGACAGCCCTCGGGACGAGCAGTACTTC.

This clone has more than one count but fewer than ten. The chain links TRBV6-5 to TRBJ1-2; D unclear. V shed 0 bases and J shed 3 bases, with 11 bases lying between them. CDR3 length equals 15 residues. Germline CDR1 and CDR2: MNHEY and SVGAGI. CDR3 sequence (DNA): TGTGCCAGCAGTTACTCTTATGAGACTTACTATGGCTACACCTTC. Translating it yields CASSYSYETYYGYTF.

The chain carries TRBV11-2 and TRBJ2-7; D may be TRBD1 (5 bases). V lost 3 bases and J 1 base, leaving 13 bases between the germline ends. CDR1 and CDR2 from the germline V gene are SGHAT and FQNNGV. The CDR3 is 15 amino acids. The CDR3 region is CASSFPGQLSYEQYF. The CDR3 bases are TGTGCCAGCAGCTTTCCAGGGCAACTGTCCTACGAGCAGTACTTC.

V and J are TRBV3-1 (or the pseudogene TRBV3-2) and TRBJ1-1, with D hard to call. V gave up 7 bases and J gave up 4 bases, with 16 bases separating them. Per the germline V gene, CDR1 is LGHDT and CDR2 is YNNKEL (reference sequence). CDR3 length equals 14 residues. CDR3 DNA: TGTGCCAGCACCCAGCGAGGGTTGGGCACTGAAGCTTTCTTT. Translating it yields CASTQRGLGTEAFF.

CDR3 in amino acids: CASSPAGTSGSNEQFF. The CDR3 coding sequence is TGTGCCAGCAGCCCTGCGGGGACTAGCGGGAGTAATGAGCAGTTCTTC. The chain is built from TRBV7-8 and TRBJ2-1; TRBD2 aligns across 14 bases. CDR3 length equals 16 residues. CDR1 is SGHVS and CDR2 is FQNEAQ in the germline V gene. V shed 5 bases, J shed 7 bases, and the junction held 7 bases outside the gene matches.

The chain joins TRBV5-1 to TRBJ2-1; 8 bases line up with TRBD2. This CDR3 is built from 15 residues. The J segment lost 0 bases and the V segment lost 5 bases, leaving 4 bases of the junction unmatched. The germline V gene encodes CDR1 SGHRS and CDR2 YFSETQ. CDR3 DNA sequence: TGCGCCAGCAGACTAGCGGATCGCTCCTACAATGAGCAGTTCTTC. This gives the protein CASRLADRSYNEQFF.

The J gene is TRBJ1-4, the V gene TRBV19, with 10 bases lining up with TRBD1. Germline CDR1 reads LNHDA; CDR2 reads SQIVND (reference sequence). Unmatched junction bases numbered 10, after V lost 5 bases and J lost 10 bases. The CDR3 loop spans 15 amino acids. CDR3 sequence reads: CASSSPGTGETKLFF. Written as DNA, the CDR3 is TGTGCCAGTAGTTCCCCTGGGACAGGGGAGACAAAACTGTTTTTT.

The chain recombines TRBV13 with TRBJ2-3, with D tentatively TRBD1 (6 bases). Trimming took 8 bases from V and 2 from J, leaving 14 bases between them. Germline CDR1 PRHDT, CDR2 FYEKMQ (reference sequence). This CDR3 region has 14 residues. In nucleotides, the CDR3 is TGTGCCAGCGGGGTAAGGGGGTACACAGATACGCAGTATTTT. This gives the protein CASGVRGYTDTQYF.

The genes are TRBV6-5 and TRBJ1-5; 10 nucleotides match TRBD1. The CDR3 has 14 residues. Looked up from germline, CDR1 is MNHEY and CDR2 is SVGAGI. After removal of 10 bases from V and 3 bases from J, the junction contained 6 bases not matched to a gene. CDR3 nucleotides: TGTGCCACGGGACAGGGGAGGAACAATCAGCCCCAGCATTTT. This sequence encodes CATGQGRNNQPQHF.

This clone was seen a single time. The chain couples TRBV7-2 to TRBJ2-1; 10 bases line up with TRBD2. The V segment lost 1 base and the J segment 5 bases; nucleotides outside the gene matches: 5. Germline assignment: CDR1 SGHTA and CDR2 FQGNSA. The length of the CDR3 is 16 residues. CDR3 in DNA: TGTGCCAGCAGCTTAGGGCTAGCGGGAGCACACAATGAGCAGTTCTTC. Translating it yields CASSLGLAGAHNEQFF.

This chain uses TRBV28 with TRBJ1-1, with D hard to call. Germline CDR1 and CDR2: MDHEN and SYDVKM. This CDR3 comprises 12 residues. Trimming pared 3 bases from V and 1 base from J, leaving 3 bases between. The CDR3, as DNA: TGTGCCAGCAGTTTTAAGAACACTGAAGCTTTCTTT. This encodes CASSFKNTEAFF.

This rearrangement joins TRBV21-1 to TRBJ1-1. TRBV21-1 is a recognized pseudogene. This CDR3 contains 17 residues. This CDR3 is CASSGGGPQSRNTEAFF. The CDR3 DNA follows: TGTGCCAGCAGCGGGGGGGGCCCGCAATCCAGGAACACTGAAGCTTTCTTT.

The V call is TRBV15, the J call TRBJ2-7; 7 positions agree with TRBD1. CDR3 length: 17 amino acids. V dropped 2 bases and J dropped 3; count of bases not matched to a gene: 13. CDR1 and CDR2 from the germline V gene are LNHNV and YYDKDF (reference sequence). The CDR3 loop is CATSRSAPGGSSYEQYF. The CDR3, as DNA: TGTGCCACCAGCAGAAGCGCCCCAGGGGGATCTAGCTACGAGCAGTACTTC.

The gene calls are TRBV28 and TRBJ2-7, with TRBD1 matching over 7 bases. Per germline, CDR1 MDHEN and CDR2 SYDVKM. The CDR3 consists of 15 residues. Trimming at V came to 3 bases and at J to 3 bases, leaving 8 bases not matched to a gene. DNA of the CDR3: TGTGCCAGCAGTTTCCGACAGGGATGGGTCTACGAGCAGTACTTC. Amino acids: CASSFRQGWVYEQYF.

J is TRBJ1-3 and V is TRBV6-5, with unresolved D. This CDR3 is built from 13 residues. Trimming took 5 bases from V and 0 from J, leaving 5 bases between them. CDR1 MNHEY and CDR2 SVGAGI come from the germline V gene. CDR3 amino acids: CASSQISGNTIYF. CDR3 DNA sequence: TGTGCCAGCAGTCAAATCTCTGGAAACACCATATATTTT.

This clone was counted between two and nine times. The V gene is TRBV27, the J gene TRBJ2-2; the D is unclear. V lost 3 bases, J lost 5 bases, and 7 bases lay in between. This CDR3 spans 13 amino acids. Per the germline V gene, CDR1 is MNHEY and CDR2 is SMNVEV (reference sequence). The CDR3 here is CASSFSPTGELFF. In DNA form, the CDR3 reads TGTGCCAGCAGTTTTAGCCCAACCGGGGAGCTGTTTTTT.

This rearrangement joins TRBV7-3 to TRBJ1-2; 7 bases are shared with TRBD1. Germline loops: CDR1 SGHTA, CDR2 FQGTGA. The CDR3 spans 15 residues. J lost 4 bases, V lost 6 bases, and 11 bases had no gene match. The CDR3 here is CASRPRQGPGYGYTF. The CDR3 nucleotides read TGTGCCAGCAGGCCAAGACAGGGCCCAGGCTATGGCTACACCTTC.